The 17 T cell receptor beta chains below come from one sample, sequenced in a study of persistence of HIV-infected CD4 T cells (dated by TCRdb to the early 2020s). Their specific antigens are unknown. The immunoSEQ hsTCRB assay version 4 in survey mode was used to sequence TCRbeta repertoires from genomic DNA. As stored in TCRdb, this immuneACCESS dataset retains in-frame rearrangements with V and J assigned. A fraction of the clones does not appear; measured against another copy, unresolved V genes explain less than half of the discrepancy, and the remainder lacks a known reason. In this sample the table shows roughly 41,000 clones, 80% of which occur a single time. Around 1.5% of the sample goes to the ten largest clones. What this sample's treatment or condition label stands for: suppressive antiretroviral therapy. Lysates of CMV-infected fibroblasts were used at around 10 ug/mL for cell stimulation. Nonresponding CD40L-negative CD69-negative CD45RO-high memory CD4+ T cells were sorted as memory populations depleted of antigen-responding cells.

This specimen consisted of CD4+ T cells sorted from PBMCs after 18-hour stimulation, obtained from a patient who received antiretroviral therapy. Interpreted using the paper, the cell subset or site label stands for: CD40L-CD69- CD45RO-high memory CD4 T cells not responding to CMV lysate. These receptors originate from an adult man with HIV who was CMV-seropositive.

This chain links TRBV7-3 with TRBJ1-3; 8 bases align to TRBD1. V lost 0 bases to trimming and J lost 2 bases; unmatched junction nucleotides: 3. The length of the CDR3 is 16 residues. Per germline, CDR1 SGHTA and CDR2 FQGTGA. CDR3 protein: CASSLTDRGAGNTIYF. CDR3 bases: TGTGCCAGCAGCTTAACAGACAGGGGAGCTGGAAACACCATATATTTT.

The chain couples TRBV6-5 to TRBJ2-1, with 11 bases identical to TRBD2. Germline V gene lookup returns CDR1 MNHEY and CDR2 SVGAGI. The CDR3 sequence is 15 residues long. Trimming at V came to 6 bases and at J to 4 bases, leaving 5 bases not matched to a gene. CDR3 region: CASSLSGGAYNEQFF. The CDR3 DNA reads TGTGCCAGCAGCCTTAGCGGGGGGGCTTACAATGAGCAGTTCTTC.

The CDR3 region is CASSQGSHNEKLFF. The CDR3 nucleotides are TGTGCCAGCAGCCAAGGTAGCCACAATGAAAAACTGTTTTTT. V is TRBV14 and J is TRBJ1-4; D unclear. In germline, CDR1 is SGHDN, CDR2 FVKESK. CDR3 size: 14 residues. V lost 1 base to trimming and J lost 5 bases, with 8 bases between them.

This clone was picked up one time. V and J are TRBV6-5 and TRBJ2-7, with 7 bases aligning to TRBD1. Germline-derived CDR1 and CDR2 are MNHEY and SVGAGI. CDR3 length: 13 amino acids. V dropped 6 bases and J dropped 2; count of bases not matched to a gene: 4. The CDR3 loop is CASRLTGAYEQYF. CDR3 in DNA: TGTGCCAGCAGATTAACAGGGGCCTACGAGCAGTACTTC.

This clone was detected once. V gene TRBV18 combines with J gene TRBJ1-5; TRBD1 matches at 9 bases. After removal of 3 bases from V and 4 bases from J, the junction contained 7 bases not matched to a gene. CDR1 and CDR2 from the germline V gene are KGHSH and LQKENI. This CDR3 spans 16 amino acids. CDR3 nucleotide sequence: TGTGCCAGCTCACCTGTCGGGACAGGGCCAAATCAGCCCCAGCATTTT. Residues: CASSPVGTGPNQPQHF.

The DNA of the CDR3 is TGTGCCAGCAGTCCGCTTGGGGGGGGGTTGAACACTGAAGCTTTCTTT. The encoded protein is CASSPLGGGLNTEAFF. The chain links TRBV28 to TRBJ1-1, with D perhaps TRBD1 (5 bases). The CDR3 covers 16 residues. Germline V lookup: CDR1 MDHEN, CDR2 SYDVKM. Deletions cut 5 bases from V and 0 bases from J, with 16 bases between.

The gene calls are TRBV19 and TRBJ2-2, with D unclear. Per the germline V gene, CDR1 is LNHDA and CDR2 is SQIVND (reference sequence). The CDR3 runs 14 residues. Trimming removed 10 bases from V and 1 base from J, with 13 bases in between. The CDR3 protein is CATTGQWNTGELFF. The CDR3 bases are TGTGCCACCACTGGCCAGTGGAACACCGGGGAGCTGTTTTTT.

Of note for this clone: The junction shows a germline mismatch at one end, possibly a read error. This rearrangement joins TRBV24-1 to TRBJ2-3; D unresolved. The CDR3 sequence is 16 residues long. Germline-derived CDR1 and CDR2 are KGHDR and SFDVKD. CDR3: CATGDGTGHSTDTQYF. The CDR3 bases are TGTGCCACCGGTGACGGTACTGGCCATAGCACAGATACGCAGTATTTT.

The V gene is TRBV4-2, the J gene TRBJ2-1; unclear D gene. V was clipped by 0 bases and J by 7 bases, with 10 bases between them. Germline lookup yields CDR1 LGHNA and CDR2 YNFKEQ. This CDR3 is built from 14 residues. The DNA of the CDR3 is TGTGCCAGCAGCCAAGATGAGGAGACAAATGAGCAGTTCTTC. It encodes CASSQDEETNEQFF.

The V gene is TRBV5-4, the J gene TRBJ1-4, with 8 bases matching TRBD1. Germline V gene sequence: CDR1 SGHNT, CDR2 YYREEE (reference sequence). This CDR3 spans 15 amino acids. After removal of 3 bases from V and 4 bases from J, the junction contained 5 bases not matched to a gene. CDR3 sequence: CASSYDRGNNEKLFF. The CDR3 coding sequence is TGTGCCAGCAGCTATGACAGGGGAAATAATGAAAAACTGTTTTTT.

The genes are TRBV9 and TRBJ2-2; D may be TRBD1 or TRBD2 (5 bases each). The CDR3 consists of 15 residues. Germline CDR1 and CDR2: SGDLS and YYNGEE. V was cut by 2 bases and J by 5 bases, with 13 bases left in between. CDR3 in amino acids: CASSVDSWGTGELFF. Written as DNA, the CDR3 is TGTGCCAGCAGCGTTGACTCCTGGGGGACCGGGGAGCTGTTTTTT.

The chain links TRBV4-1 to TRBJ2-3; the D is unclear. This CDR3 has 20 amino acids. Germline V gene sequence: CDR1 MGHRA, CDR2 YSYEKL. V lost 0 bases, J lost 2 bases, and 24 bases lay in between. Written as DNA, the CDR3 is TGCGCCAGCAGCCAAGATCTGGGCAGGAGCATCGGTCTTAACACAGATACGCAGTATTTT. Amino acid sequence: CASSQDLGRSIGLNTDTQYF.

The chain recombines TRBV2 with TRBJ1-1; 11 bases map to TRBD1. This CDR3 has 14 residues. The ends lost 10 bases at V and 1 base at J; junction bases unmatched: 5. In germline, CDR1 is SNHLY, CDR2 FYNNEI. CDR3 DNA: TGTGCCACACGGACAGGGGGCGGGAACACTGAAGCTTTCTTT. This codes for CATRTGGGNTEAFF.

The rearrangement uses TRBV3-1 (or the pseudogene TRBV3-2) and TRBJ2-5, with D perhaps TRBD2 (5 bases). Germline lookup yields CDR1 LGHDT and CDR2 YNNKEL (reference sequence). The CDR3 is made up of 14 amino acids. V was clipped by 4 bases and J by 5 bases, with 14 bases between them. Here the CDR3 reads CASSPGVVPETQYF. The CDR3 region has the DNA TGTGCCAGCAGCCCCGGGGTAGTGCCGGAGACCCAGTACTTC.

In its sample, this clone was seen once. The CDR3 nucleotides are TGCAGCGCCCTCACGGACTATATGAACACTGAAGCTTTCTTT. Its protein is CSALTDYMNTEAFF. This chain connects TRBV29-1 to TRBJ1-1, with D unresolved. V lost 7 bases and J 0 bases, leaving 15 bases between the germline ends. Germline V gene data show CDR1 as SQVTM and CDR2 as ANQGSEA. The CDR3 is 14 residues long.

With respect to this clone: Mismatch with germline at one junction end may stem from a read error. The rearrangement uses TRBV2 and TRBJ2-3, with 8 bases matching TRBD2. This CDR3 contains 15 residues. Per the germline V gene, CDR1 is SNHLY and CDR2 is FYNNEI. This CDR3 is CASSETSASTDTQCF. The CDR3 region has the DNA TGTGCCAGCAGTGAGACTAGCGCCTCCACAGATACGCAGTGTTTT.

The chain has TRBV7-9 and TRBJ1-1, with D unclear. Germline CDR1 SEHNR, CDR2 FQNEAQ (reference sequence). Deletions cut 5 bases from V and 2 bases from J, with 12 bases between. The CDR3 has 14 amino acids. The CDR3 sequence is CASSRMRGNTEAFF. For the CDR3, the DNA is TGTGCCAGCAGCCGGATGCGGGGAAACACTGAAGCTTTCTTT.